This entry lists 15 T cell receptor beta chains sequenced from one sample in a study of regulatory T cells in long-lasting Graves disease listed by TCRdb under 2021. The library was produced with multiplex PCR. TCRdb lists the instrument as Illumina HiSeq 4000. iRepertoire HTBI primers and Arm-PCR amplification of CDR3 regions were used to construct TCR beta libraries. TCRdb reran the public reads through fastp at Q25 and MiXCR, keeping productive beta chains. Each CDR3 protein appears once, grouped with its most common genes and DNA. The sample profile shows some 340,000 distinct CDR3 sequences; approximately 23% of them were found once. The top ten hold around 30% of the sample. The meaning of the sample's time point label: persistent/refractory GD, antithyroid drugs over 5 years with positive TRAb. For both TCR sequencing and RNA sequencing, RNA was extracted from PBMCs using TRIzol. The sample here was peripheral blood mononuclear cells (PBMCs), taken when the disease was refractory, from a patient treated with antithyroid drugs. The receptor set was obtained from a woman in her thirties or forties with Graves disease. Donor details come from another sample of the same person, matched by shared clones.

This clonotype was counted a few times. The genes are TRBV7-9 and TRBJ2-7; either TRBD1 or TRBD2 may supply D (5 bases each). This CDR3 spans 14 amino acids. CDR1 and CDR2 from the germline V gene are SEHNR and FQNEAQ (reference sequence). Trimming removed 5 bases from V and 7 bases from J, with 18 bases in between. The CDR3 loop reads CASSPWDGAREQYF. In nucleotides, the CDR3 is TGTGCCAGCAGCCCATGGGACGGGGCTAGAGAGCAGTACTTC.

This clonotype was seen a handful of times. This chain joins TRBV28 and TRBJ2-1; 9 bases map to TRBD2. There are 16 residues in the CDR3. The V segment lost 8 bases and the J segment 1 base; nucleotides outside the gene matches: 9. In germline, CDR1 is MDHEN, CDR2 SYDVKM. The CDR3 bases are TGTGCCAGCGGAAAAACTAGCGGGCGATCCTACAATGAGCAGTTCTTC. Amino acid sequence: CASGKTSGRSYNEQFF.

Many counts were recorded for this clonotype. CDR3 loop: CASNLQETQYF. Written as DNA, the CDR3 is TGTGCCAGCAACTTACAAGAGACCCAGTACTTC. The V gene is TRBV2, the J gene TRBJ2-5, with no clear D. The V and J ends lost 7 bases and 2 bases respectively, with 5 bases between them. Germline V gene sequence: CDR1 SNHLY, CDR2 FYNNEI. The CDR3 has 11 residues.

This clonotype occurred a few times. The chain uses TRBV15 and TRBJ1-1; D is unclear. Germline V gene lookup returns CDR1 LNHNV and CDR2 YYDKDF (reference sequence). The CDR3 loop spans 13 amino acids. Trimming took off 3 bases at V and 0 bases at J, with 5 bases between the two ends. CDR3 DNA: TGTGCCACCAGCAGGAAACTGAACACTGAAGCTTTCTTT. This translates into CATSRKLNTEAFF. Based on the CDR3 plus reference TRBV15 and TRBJ1-1, the full variable domain is DAMVIQNPRYQVTQFGKPVTLSCSQTLNHNVMYWYQQKSSQAPKLLFHYYDKDFNNEADTPDNFQSRRPNTSFCFLDIRSPGLGDTAMYLCATSRKLNTEAFFGQGTRLTVV.

This clonotype has ten or more counts. CDR3 residues: CRTGDQETQYF. Here the CDR3 DNA reads TGCAGGACAGGGGACCAAGAGACCCAGTACTTC. The V gene is TRBV20-1, the J gene TRBJ2-5, with 8 bases lining up with TRBD1. The CDR3 runs 11 residues. CDR1 is DFQATT and CDR2 is SNEGSKA in the germline V gene (reference sequence).

This clonotype was seen only a few times. This chain joins TRBV7-3 and TRBJ2-7; D ambiguous. Germline CDR1 is SGHTA and CDR2 is FQGTGA. V lost 4 bases and J 4 bases, leaving 17 bases between the germline ends. CDR3 size: 15 residues. CDR3: CASSYWQKKIYEQYF. As DNA, the CDR3 is TGTGCCAGCAGCTACTGGCAGAAAAAAATTTACGAGCAGTACTTC.

The V call is TRBV29-1, the J call TRBJ2-2, with TRBD1 matching 7 bases. V dropped 5 bases and J dropped 5; count of bases not matched to a gene: 8. This CDR3 contains 14 residues. CDR1 SQVTM and CDR2 ANQGSEA come from the germline V gene. CDR3 in amino acids: CSVKTGPRTGELFF. Written as DNA, the CDR3 is TGCAGCGTTAAGACAGGGCCCCGGACCGGGGAGCTGTTTTTT.

V gene TRBV19 combines with J gene TRBJ2-1; D gene ambiguous. The CDR3 spans 12 residues. Trimming removed 5 bases from V and 4 bases from J, with 6 bases in between. Germline CDR1 reads LNHDA; CDR2 reads SQIVND (reference sequence). CDR3 sequence: CASSQGYNEQFF. The CDR3 nucleotides read TGTGCCAGTAGTCAAGGATACAATGAGCAGTTCTTC.

A remark on this clonotype: Possible read error: a much larger clone is one base away. The chain couples TRBV6-2 or TRBV6-3 to TRBJ2-7; D call uncertain. The CDR3 runs 15 residues. The germline gives CDR1 MNHEY, CDR2 SVGEGT. CDR3 amino acids: CAGSSPGPAVGEQYF. In DNA, the CDR3 is TGTGCCGGCAGCTCGCCCGGACCGGCGGTTGGCGAGCAGTACTTC.

In its sample, this clonotype was seen a few times. V and J are TRBV6-2 or TRBV6-3 and TRBJ1-5; D is possibly TRBD1 (5 bases). Trimming removed 6 bases from V and 2 bases from J, with 23 bases in between. Germline V gene lookup returns CDR1 MNHEY and CDR2 SVGEGT. CDR3 length equals 18 residues. CDR3 in amino acids: CASSPRRWGLRGNQPQHF. The DNA of the CDR3 is TGTGCCAGCAGCCCCAGGAGATGGGGACTGAGGGGCAATCAGCCCCAGCATTTT.

This clonotype showed up many times. V gene TRBV28 combines with J gene TRBJ1-2; D perhaps matches TRBD1 (6 bases). V was shortened by 5 bases and J by 6 bases, with 19 bases between the two germline ends. From germline, CDR1 is MDHEN and CDR2 SYDVKM. CDR3 size: 15 residues. CDR3 sequence reads: CASSELQGLWDGYTF. CDR3 bases: TGTGCCAGCAGTGAACTACAGGGTCTTTGGGATGGCTACACCTTC.

This sequence joins TRBV4-2 and TRBJ2-5; 9 nucleotides line up with TRBD2. Trimming cost V 0 bases and J 6 bases; bases outside gene matches: 14. This CDR3 contains 18 residues. The germline gives CDR1 LGHNA, CDR2 YNFKEQ. CDR3 in DNA: TGTGCCAGCAGCCAAGATCCGTGGGAGCGGGAGGTTGGGAAGACCCAGTACTTC. As protein: CASSQDPWEREVGKTQYF.

This clonotype was picked up one time. V and J are TRBV6-4 and TRBJ2-2; D is undetermined. V dropped 5 bases and J dropped 2 bases, with 9 bases sitting between them. CDR3 length: 14 amino acids. Germline loops: CDR1 MRHNA, CDR2 SNTAGT. CDR3 sequence (DNA): TGTGCCAGCAGTTACTACCTTAACACCGGGGAGCTGTTTTTT. This translates into CASSYYLNTGELFF.

The chain combines TRBV5-1 with TRBJ2-5; D remains ambiguous. There are 16 residues in the CDR3. CDR1 is SGHRS and CDR2 is YFSETQ in the germline V gene. V was clipped by 0 bases and J by 0 bases, with 12 bases between them. Here the CDR3 DNA reads TGCGCCAGCAGCTTGGGAAGGACGGCGTACCAAGAGACCCAGTACTTC. This sequence encodes CASSLGRTAYQETQYF.

V usage is TRBV15 and J usage is TRBJ1-2; TRBD1 aligns across 7 bases. The germline gives CDR1 LNHNV, CDR2 YYDKDF (reference sequence). The junction had 11 bases not matched to a gene; V was cut back by 0 bases and J by 4 bases. This CDR3 has 17 residues. CDR3 sequence: CATSRDPYRTGSYGYTF. CDR3 coding DNA: TGTGCCACCAGCAGAGATCCGTATAGGACAGGAAGCTATGGCTACACCTTC.